This T cell receptor beta chain was recovered during a study of blood T cells in healthy people across ages. A second PCR of 7 to 11 cycles used a sample-barcoded 5' primer and a J-beta primer mix. TCRdb reprocessed the 5' RACE reads with MiXCR, giving one entry per CDR3 protein. The sample carries about 1.5 million distinct CDR3 sequences, roughly two fifths recorded once. The length of the CDR3 is 13 residues. Looked up from germline, CDR1 is SGHRS and CDR2 is YFSETQ. About this clonotype itself: An end of the junction does not agree with germline; a read error may underlie this.

The V gene is TRBV5-1, the J gene TRBJ2-5; D might be TRBD2 (5 bases). Sequenced material: blood. The clonotype comes from a woman under 30 in good health. CDR3 in amino acids: CTSSGGEQETQYF. The CDR3 DNA sequence: TGCACCAGCAGCGGCGGAGAACAAGAGACCCAGTACTTC.